The entry that follows covers one T cell receptor (beta chain) sequence. Antigen: not known. This specimen comes from a study of T cells in Graves' hyperthyroidism and ophthalmopathy. Study details: Blood was drawn when the patient was first diagnosed and still untreated. Study-level results: Ophthalmopathy prediction by the model preceded onset by a median approximately six months. The authors' 13 V-J model separated ophthalmopathy from stable hyperthyroidism.

Trimming removed 3 bases from V and 8 bases from J, with 16 bases in between. Germline lookup yields CDR1 SEHNR and CDR2 FQNEAQ (reference sequence). CDR3 length: 15 residues. TCR beta CDR3 region amplification was performed from RNA transcripts. Carried out on the TCR CDR3, a first-round RT-PCR used the HTBI primer set. TCRdb itself ran the multiplex PCR reads through MiXCR, one entry per CDR3 protein. Of around 760,000 distinct CDR3 sequences listed, 35% are singletons. Hyperthyroidism of Graves' type that showed no ophthalmopathy progression within 18 months was stable. The sequenced material came from blood. This clonotype originated in a woman in her 40s with Graves' hyperthyroidism. J is TRBJ1-4 and V is TRBV7-9, with D possibly being TRBD1 (5 bases). The CDR3 region has the DNA TGTGCCAGCAGCTTGTACGGGGGTGTTGGAGAAAAACTGTTTTTT. It yields the protein CASSLYGGVGEKLFF.